These T cell receptor beta chains were read from a single sample in a study of blood T cell repertoires in COVID-19. TCRdb's copy holds only in-frame clones and misses some; the assay was immunoSEQ multiplex PCR. The sample shows a few hundred thousand clones, about 88% of them seen only once. The sequenced sample was peripheral blood. All receptors come from a man between 45 and 60 years old with COVID-19, enrolled during active disease. The CDR3 runs from the conserved cysteine through the conserved F or W. Size is omitted from some rows. Given values are once, few, many or a class for expanded clones.

>TRBV28|TRBJ1-6|NA
CASSFKQGFGGSPLHF
>TRBV4-2|TRBJ1-3|NA
CASSQGRLSGNTIYF
>TRBV27|TRBJ1-6|NA
CASSFGGITYNSPLHF
>TRBV7-2|TRBJ2-7|NA
CASSLAGGYSYEQYF
>TRBV12-3/TRBV12-4|TRBJ2-7|NA
CASTLGPFEQYF
>TRBV7-9|TRBJ2-1|NA
CASSLGLGLNEQFF
>TRBV2|TRBJ1-6|NA
CASSEARRAYNSPLHF
>TRBV28|TRBJ1-2|once
CASSLGTGQSGYTF
>TRBV4-2|TRBJ1-4|NA
CASRRRQGENEKLFF
>TRBV5-1|TRBJ2-3|NA
CASSLVEAGGAYTQYF
>TRBV7-2|TRBJ2-1|NA
CASSFPAGTGGMGYNEQFF
>TRBV6-5|TRBJ1-1|NA
CASRGTGVTEAFF
>TRBV9|TRBJ2-5|NA
CASSVEGTSYEKETQYF
>TRBV5-1|TRBJ2-1|NA
CASSLGLAGGRSSYNEQFF
>TRBV6-1|TRBJ1-5|NA
CASSEAGGPYQPQHF
>TRBV19|TRBJ1-2|NA
CASSPGEPWGYTF
>TRBV6-2/TRBV6-3|TRBJ1-5|NA
CASSYAGRGNQPQHF
>TRBV19|TRBJ1-2|NA
CAVSVVANYGYTF
>TRBV7-9|TRBJ1-2|NA
CASSGTTGVWGHGYTF
>TRBV2|TRBJ2-1|NA
CASRKSGGTRNEQFF
>TRBV3-1/TRBV3-2|TRBJ2-7|NA
CASSQSRVSYEQYF
>TRBV27|TRBJ2-1|NA
CASSSASGRPANEQFF
>TRBV19|TRBJ1-5|NA
CASSFVSGQGAQPQHF
>TRBV19|TRBJ1-1|NA
CASKTYRGNTEAFF
>TRBV30|TRBJ2-2|NA
CAWSRGLETGELFF
>TRBV2|TRBJ2-3|NA
CASSWGLAGGEDTQYF
>TRBV5-5|TRBJ1-5|NA
CASSLGTRGGPQHF
>TRBV24-1|TRBJ2-1|NA
CATSDPTAGGPGNEQFF
>TRBV2|TRBJ1-5|NA
CASAPRGQGLLINQPQHF
>TRBV6-5|TRBJ2-7|NA
CASKRRDGSYEQYF
>TRBV6-5|TRBJ1-5|NA
CASSPGTGGNQPQHF
>TRBV5-8|TRBJ2-1|NA
CASSPGLAGGGEQFF
>TRBV15|TRBJ1-2|once
CATSRGEGASNYGYTF
>TRBV7-9|TRBJ1-4|NA
CASSDRRGSNEKLFF
>TRBV19|TRBJ1-5|NA
CASTLGGTRNQPQHF
>TRBV28|TRBJ1-2|few
CASGKDRDGYTF
>TRBV7-9|TRBJ1-1|NA
CASSLEVGLRESF
>TRBV12-3/TRBV12-4|TRBJ1-3|NA
CASSTGGRDTIYF
>TRBV11-2|TRBJ1-2|NA
CASSSNRVVGYGYTF
>TRBV5-1|TRBJ1-1|NA
CASSLVRGNTEAFF
>TRBV9|TRBJ2-7|NA
CASSVRDRSYEQYF
>TRBV7-2|TRBJ2-3|NA
CASSLVASGGADTQYF
>TRBV10-3|TRBJ2-1|once
CAISGGLEQFF
>TRBV30|TRBJ1-2|NA
CAWDEGAGYGYTF
>TRBV5-6|TRBJ2-2|NA
CASSSPGTSGATGELFF
>TRBV4-3|TRBJ2-1|NA
CASSQDNTFNEQFF
>TRBV18|TRBJ2-7|NA
CASSGQGTVDEQYF
>TRBV5-1|TRBJ1-6|once
CASRGDYNSPLHF
>TRBV5-4|TRBJ2-5|NA
CASSAQGGSETQYF
>TRBV7-7|TRBJ2-1|NA
CASSRLAGTYNEQFF
>TRBV7-3|TRBJ2-6|NA
CASSLKGTSGRLNYSGANVLTF
>TRBV7-7|TRBJ2-3|NA
CASSLGLAGGPDTQYF
>TRBV19|TRBJ1-2|NA
CASRQDWTRGFGYTF
>TRBV7-7|TRBJ2-2|NA
CASSPLMSGELFF
>TRBV10-3|TRBJ2-3|NA
CAISLTGPDTQYF
>TRBV19|TRBJ2-7|NA
CASSIGRGHFYEQYF
>TRBV12-3/TRBV12-4|TRBJ2-7|NA
CASSSDSEQYF
>TRBV6-2/TRBV6-3|TRBJ2-4|NA
CASSYSVSGRSLAKNIQYF